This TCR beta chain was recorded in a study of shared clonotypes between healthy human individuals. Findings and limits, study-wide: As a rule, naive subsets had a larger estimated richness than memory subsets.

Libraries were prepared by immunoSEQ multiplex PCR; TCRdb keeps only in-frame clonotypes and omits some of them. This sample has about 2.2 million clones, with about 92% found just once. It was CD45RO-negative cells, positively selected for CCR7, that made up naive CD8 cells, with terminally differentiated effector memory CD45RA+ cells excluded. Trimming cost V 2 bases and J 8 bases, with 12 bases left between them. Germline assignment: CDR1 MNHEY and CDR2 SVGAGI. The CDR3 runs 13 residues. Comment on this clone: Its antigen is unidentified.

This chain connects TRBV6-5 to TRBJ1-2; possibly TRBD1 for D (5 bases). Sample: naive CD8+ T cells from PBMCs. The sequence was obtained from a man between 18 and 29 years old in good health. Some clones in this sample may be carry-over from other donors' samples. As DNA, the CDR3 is TGTGCCAGCAGTTACAGGGGTCGGGACGGCTACACCTTC. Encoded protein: CASSYRGRDGYTF.